A selection of T cell receptor beta chains follows, all from one sample in a study of T cell responses to AZD1222 COVID-19 vaccine. Repertoires were generated with immunoSEQ multiplex PCR, while TCRdb's copy carries only in-frame clones and drops some. The sample consists of around 130,000 clones, about 85% of them appearing once. The material sequenced was peripheral blood, taken 28 days after the second AZD1222 dose. The receptors shown here come from an adult who received the AZD1222 COVID-19 vaccine. The CDR3 runs from the conserved cysteine through the conserved F or W. The D gene is left open where the match is weak. For some rows the clone size is stated as once, few or many, or as a class when expanded; others skip it.

d_gene,v_gene,abundance,j_gene,CDR3nt,CDR3aa
NA,TRBV5-1,once,TRBJ2-7,TGCGCCAGCAGCTTGGACGGACGCTCCTACGAGCAGTACTTC,CASSLDGRSYEQYF
NA,TRBV11-2,once,TRBJ2-5,TGTGCCAGCAGCGCACGGGACTCCCAAGAGACCCAGTACTTC,CASSARDSQETQYF
TRBD1,TRBV10-2,NA,TRBJ1-1,TGCGCCAGCGGGGACAGGGGGCTTACTGAAGCTTTCTTT,CASGDRGLTEAFF
TRBD2,TRBV4-2,NA,TRBJ2-1,TGTGCCAGCAGCCAACGGGTAGCGGGGGGTCCCAATGAGCAGTTCTTC,CASSQRVAGGPNEQFF
NA,TRBV3-1/TRBV3-2,NA,TRBJ1-1,TGTGCCAGCAGCCACCAACAGGGAAATAATGGAGCTTTCTTT,CASSHQQGNNGAFF
NA,TRBV12-2,NA,TRBJ2-1,TGTGCAAGTCGCTCCTATGCCGAAGTGCCGGGGCACAATGAGCAGTTCTTC,CASRSYAEVPGHNEQFF
NA,TRBV28,NA,TRBJ2-3,TGTGCCAGCAGTTCCGCCGGACAGAATATACGCACAGATACGCAGTATTTT,CASSSAGQNIRTDTQYF
NA,TRBV29-1,NA,TRBJ2-3,TGCAGCGTCTTGGGGGATAGGGGCTCAGATACGCAGTATTTT,CSVLGDRGSDTQYF
NA,TRBV10-1,few,TRBJ1-6,TGCGCCAGCAGTGGGCGGCGTAATTCACCCCTCCACTTT,CASSGRRNSPLHF
NA,TRBV18,NA,TRBJ1-2,TGTGCCAGCTCACCAGGGGAGGTTGTCTATGGCTACACCTTC,CASSPGEVVYGYTF
NA,TRBV11-2,NA,TRBJ1-2,TGTGCCAGCAGCGGGGGGGGATTCTTCTATGGCTACACCTTC,CASSGGGFFYGYTF
TRBD1,TRBV3-1/TRBV3-2,NA,TRBJ2-2,TGTGCCAGCAGCCCTGGGACAGGGACAAAGGCCGGGGAGCTGTTTTTT,CASSPGTGTKAGELFF
NA,TRBV5-1,NA,TRBJ2-1,TGCGCCAGCAGCTTGGGGGGGCTTCGTAATGAGCAGTTCTTC,CASSLGGLRNEQFF
NA,TRBV5-1,NA,TRBJ2-5,TGCGCCAGCACTCAACTAGGGGAGACCCAGTACTTC,CASTQLGETQYF
NA,TRBV28,NA,TRBJ1-2,TGTGCCAGCAGACGACCTGGGGCAGGGCGAGGTGGCTACACCTTC,CASRRPGAGRGGYTF
NA,TRBV27,NA,TRBJ1-5,TGTGCCAGCAGTTCTACAGATAGCAATCAGCCCCAGCATTTT,CASSSTDSNQPQHF
NA,TRBV5-4,NA,TRBJ2-2,TGTGCCAGCAGCTTGGATGGGGGGGAGCTGTTTTTT,CASSLDGGELFF
NA,TRBV5-6,NA,TRBJ2-2,TGTGCCAGCAGCGGTGGGATTGGCAGGGAGACCGGGGAGCTGTTTTTT,CASSGGIGRETGELFF
TRBD1,TRBV30,NA,TRBJ1-5,TGTGCCTGGACACAGGGGGCGCAGCCCCAGCATTTT,CAWTQGAQPQHF
NA,TRBV11-2,NA,TRBJ2-7,TGTGCCAGCGGATTCTGGGGGTCCCACGAGCAGTACTTC,CASGFWGSHEQYF
NA,TRBV9,NA,TRBJ1-6,TGTGCCAGCAGCGTAGAAGGGGGTAATAATTCACCCCTCCACTTT,CASSVEGGNNSPLHF
NA,TRBV19,NA,TRBJ1-2,TGTGCCAGTAGTCCGACACGGGGCTATGGCTACACCTTC,CASSPTRGYGYTF
NA,TRBV11-2,NA,TRBJ1-2,TGTGCCAGCAGCTTAGGGAACAGTGATGGCTACACCTTC,CASSLGNSDGYTF
NA,TRBV6-1,once,TRBJ2-1,TGTGCCAGCAGCCACAGCGGATTTGAGCAGTTCTTC,CASSHSGFEQFF
NA,TRBV9,NA,TRBJ1-6,TGTGCCAGCAGCGCTTCCGGGACCTTAGGTAATTCACCCCTCCACTTT,CASSASGTLGNSPLHF
TRBD2,TRBV14,few,TRBJ2-7,TGTGCCAGCAGCCAAGCTCGGGGGAGGGGCGAGCAGTACTTC,CASSQARGRGEQYF
NA,TRBV19,NA,TRBJ2-7,TGTGCCAGTAGTTCTTCCGGACATTCCTACGAGCAGTACTTC,CASSSSGHSYEQYF
NA,TRBV12-3/TRBV12-4,NA,TRBJ1-3,TGTGCCAGCAGTTTAGCGGGGGGCGCCATATATTTT,CASSLAGGAIYF
NA,TRBV15,NA,TRBJ2-1,TGTGCCACCAGCAGAGATCTTTCGTCCCTTTACAATGAGCAGTTCTTC,CATSRDLSSLYNEQFF
TRBD1,TRBV6-2/TRBV6-3,NA,TRBJ1-2,TGTGCCAGCAGTTACGGCGACAGGGAGGGCGGCTACACCTTC,CASSYGDREGGYTF
TRBD2,TRBV29-1,NA,TRBJ2-3,TGCAGCCTTTCGGGGGGGGCGAGAGATACGCAGTATTTT,CSLSGGARDTQYF
NA,TRBV20-1,NA,TRBJ2-7,TGCAGTGCTAGAGGACACGAGCAGTACTTC,CSARGHEQYF
NA,TRBV28,NA,TRBJ1-2,TGTGCCAGCAGTTTTGGGCCTTTCTATGGCTACACCTTC,CASSFGPFYGYTF
NA,TRBV5-4,NA,TRBJ1-5,TGTGCCAGCAGCAAGGGGCCCGACCAGCCCCAGCATTTT,CASSKGPDQPQHF
TRBD1,TRBV11-2,NA,TRBJ2-5,TGTGCCAGCAGCGCCCGGGACAGGGCGTACCAAGAGACCCAGTACTTC,CASSARDRAYQETQYF
NA,TRBV9,NA,TRBJ2-2,TGTGCCAGCAGCGCGCATAATCGTCTCGGCACCGGGGAGCTGTTTTTT,CASSAHNRLGTGELFF
TRBD1,TRBV7-2,NA,TRBJ1-1,TGTGCCAGCAGCTTAGTTGGGACAGGGAACACTGAAGCTTTCTTT,CASSLVGTGNTEAFF
NA,TRBV3-1/TRBV3-2,NA,TRBJ2-3,TGTGCCAGCAGCCAAGTTGGAGGGACAGATACGCAGTATTTT,CASSQVGGTDTQYF
NA,TRBV28,NA,TRBJ2-3,TGTGCCAGCAGTTTAGTTCTTATAAGGGATACGCAGTATTTT,CASSLVLIRDTQYF
NA,TRBV7-8,NA,TRBJ2-1,TGTGCCAGCAGCTTATCACGGCCGATTTACAATGAGCAGTTCTTC,CASSLSRPIYNEQFF
TRBD1,TRBV2,NA,TRBJ1-2,TGTGCCAGCAGGCGGACAGGGCATTCGGGCTACACCTTC,CASRRTGHSGYTF
NA,TRBV7-2,NA,TRBJ1-1,TGTGCCAGCAGCTTAGGGGCTAACACTGAAGCTTTCTTT,CASSLGANTEAFF
NA,TRBV5-5,NA,TRBJ1-6,TGTGCCAGCAGCTTATCGGGGGGCGACTCACCCCTCCACTTT,CASSLSGGDSPLHF